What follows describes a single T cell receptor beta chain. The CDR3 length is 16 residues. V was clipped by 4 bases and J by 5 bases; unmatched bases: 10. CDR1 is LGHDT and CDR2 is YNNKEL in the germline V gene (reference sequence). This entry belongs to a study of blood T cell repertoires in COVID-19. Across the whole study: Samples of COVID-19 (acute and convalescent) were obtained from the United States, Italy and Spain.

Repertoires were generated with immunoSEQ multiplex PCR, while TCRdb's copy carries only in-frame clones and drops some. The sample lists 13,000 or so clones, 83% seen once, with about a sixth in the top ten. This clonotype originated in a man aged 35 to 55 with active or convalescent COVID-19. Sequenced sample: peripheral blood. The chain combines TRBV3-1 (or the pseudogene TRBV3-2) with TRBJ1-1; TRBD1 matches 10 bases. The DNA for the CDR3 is TGTGCCAGCAGCCGATACCGGGACAGGGGCGATACTGAAGCTTTCTTT. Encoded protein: CASSRYRDRGDTEAFF.